Reported below is one TCR beta chain. Antigen specificity is unknown. The data derive from a study of PD-1 blockade in classical Hodgkin lymphoma. About the research overall: Patients were infused with nivolumab 3 mg/kg every 2 weeks. Study outcomes and limitations: TCR diversity rose significantly by C4D1 in CD4+ but not CD8+ cells. Lower baseline TCR diversity was reported for newly diagnosed patients than for healthy donors.

Sequenced by immunoSEQ multiplex PCR; TCRdb stores in-frame clones only, minus some. The table includes roughly 100,000 clones, 78% detected once. Germline V gives CDR1 WNHNN, CDR2 SYGVQD (reference sequence). This CDR3 spans 18 amino acids. Trimming removed 3 bases from V and 3 bases from J; junction bases left unmatched: 11. As for time point: cycle 4 day 1 (C4D1), after less than 7 weeks of nivolumab. In every patient, relapse followed autologous stem cell transplantation, while exposure to brentuximab vedotin differed. This rearrangement joins TRBV10-1 to TRBJ1-6, with 7 bases fitting TRBD1. The clonotype was recovered from a human donor with classical Hodgkin lymphoma. Material: peripheral blood mononuclear cells (PBMCs), obtained before the fourth cycle of nivolumab. The CDR3: CASSDHAWQGVYNSPLHF. As DNA, the CDR3 is TGCGCCAGCAGTGATCATGCCTGGCAGGGGGTCTATAATTCACCCCTCCACTTT.